This TCR beta chain was profiled in a study of chemoradiotherapy in HPV16-positive cancers. Worth noting for this clone: Its antigen is currently unknown.

Libraries were prepared by immunoSEQ multiplex PCR; TCRdb keeps only in-frame clonotypes and omits some of them. Of roughly 32,000 clones in the sample, nearly 90% are singletons; the top ten hold 2.5% to 3.5%. Notes on the study in general: Candidate HPV-specific clones and E7-related TCR motifs grew in tumor during treatment.

Germline V lookup: CDR1 SGHTA, CDR2 FQGNSA. This CDR3 comprises 13 residues. V was clipped by 2 bases and J by 5 bases, with 9 bases between them. The gene calls are TRBV7-2 and TRBJ1-2; D uncertain. The sequences come from blood, collected from a patient who underwent chemoradiotherapy. The clonotype was recovered from a human donor with HPV-associated anogenital cancer. Here the CDR3 DNA reads TGTGCCAGCAGCTTATCGGGATCTTATGGCTACACCTTC. Residues: CASSLSGSYGYTF.